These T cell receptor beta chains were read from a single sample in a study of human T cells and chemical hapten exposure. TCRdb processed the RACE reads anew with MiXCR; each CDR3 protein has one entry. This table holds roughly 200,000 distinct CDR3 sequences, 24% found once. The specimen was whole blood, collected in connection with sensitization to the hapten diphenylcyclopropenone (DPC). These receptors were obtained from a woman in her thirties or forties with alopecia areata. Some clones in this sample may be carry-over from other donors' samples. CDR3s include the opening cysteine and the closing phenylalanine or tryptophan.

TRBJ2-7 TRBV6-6 CASSYTGTYEQYF
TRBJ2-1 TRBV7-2 CASSLEVGRQFF
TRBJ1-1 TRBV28 CASSHTEKNTEAFF
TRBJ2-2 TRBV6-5 CASSYSGLNTGELFF
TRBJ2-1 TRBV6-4 CASSDSPSGEQFF
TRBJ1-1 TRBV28 CASRAGPMTGLAYTEAFF
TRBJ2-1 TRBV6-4 CASSGASGRNEQFF
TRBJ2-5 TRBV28 CASSSSAQETQYF
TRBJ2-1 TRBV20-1 CSARDGTSGKNEQFF
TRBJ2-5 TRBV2 CASSVKETQYF
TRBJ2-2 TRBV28 CASSLGGYTGELFF
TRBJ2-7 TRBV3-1 CASSQVTSGSRDEQYF
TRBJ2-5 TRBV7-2 CASSLNSQETQYF
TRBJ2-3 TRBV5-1 CASSPRPESGTQYF
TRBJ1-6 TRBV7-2 CASSLSRADNSPLHF
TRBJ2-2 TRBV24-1 CATSDGGSDTGELFF
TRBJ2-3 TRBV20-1 CSAEAGGRRGGTDTQYF
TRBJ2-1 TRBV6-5 CASGAGAGGNEQFF
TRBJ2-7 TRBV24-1 CATSDSDRVANEQYF
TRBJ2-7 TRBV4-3 CASSPSGIDGEQYF
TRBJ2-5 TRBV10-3 CAISNPGQGKGETQYF
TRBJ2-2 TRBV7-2 CASSLDTFNTGELFF
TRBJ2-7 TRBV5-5 CASSRGQGVYEQYF
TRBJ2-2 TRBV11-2 CASSPGAGGITGELFF
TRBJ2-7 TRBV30 CAWGDRGLEQYF
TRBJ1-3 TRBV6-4 CASPLDRGARGTIYF
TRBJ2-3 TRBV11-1 CASSPRDRLTDTQYF
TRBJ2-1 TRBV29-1 CSVDGQTGWGEQFF
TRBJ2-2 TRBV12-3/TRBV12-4 CASINRGHGELFF
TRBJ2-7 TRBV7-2 CASSLALLDGRSSYEQYF
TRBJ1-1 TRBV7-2 CASFLSAGNTEAFF
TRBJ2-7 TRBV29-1 CSVVRGGPYEQYF
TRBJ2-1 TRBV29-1 CSAVGLAGVTAANEQFF
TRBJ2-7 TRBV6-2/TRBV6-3 CASSHSGRTSHEQYF